Presented here are 9 T cell receptor beta chains from one specimen sequenced in a study of blood T cells in healthy people across ages. PCR was performed a second time for about 7 to 11 cycles using a sample-barcoded 5' primer and a J-beta primer mix. Using its own MiXCR run on the 5' RACE reads, TCRdb lists one record per CDR3 protein. In the table there are 650,000 to 700,000 distinct CDR3 sequences, about 50% of which are singletons. The sequenced material came from blood. These receptors originate from a woman older than 75 in good health.

V is TRBV7-2 and J is TRBJ2-5; D gene unclear. This CDR3 spans 17 amino acids. Trimming removed 6 bases from V and 0 bases from J, with 20 bases in between. CDR1 is SGHTA and CDR2 is FQGNSA in the germline V gene. DNA of the CDR3: TGTGCCAGCAGACACCCAGACGCAACAGAGTACCAAGAGACCCAGTACTTC. It codes for CASRHPDATEYQETQYF.

This sequence joins TRBV20-1 and TRBJ2-6; 7 bases map to TRBD1. CDR1 is DFQATT, CDR2 SNEGSKA, per germline (reference sequence). This CDR3 is 18 amino acids long. V shed 2 bases and J 0 bases; nucleotides not matched to a gene: 10. CDR3 sequence: CSARTGAVRRSGANVLTF. The CDR3 region has the DNA TGCAGTGCTAGAACAGGGGCAGTTCGACGCTCTGGGGCCAACGTCCTGACTTTC.

On this clonotype itself: A read error may explain this, as a much larger clone is one base away. The genes are TRBV5-1 and TRBJ2-5, with 8 bases aligning to TRBD2. This CDR3 is built from 16 residues. The V gene end was trimmed by 3 bases and the J gene end by 2 bases; junction bases not matched to a gene: 9. The germline V gene encodes CDR1 SGHRS and CDR2 YFSETQ. The CDR3 nucleotides are TGCGCCAGCAGCTGCTATAGCGGGGTGTCACAAGAGACCCAGTACTTC. Protein product: CASSCYSGVSQETQYF. The variable domain in full, completed from reference TRBV5-1 and TRBJ2-5, reads KAGVTQTPRYLIKTRGQQVTLSCSPISGHRSVSWYQQTPGQGLQFLFEYFSETQRNKGNFPGRFSGRQFSNSRSEMNVSTLELGDSALYLCASSCYSGVSQETQYFGPGTRLLVL.

There are a few counts of this clonotype. V and J are TRBV7-9 and TRBJ1-2; D is unclear. Per the germline V gene, CDR1 is SEHNR and CDR2 is FQNEAQ (reference sequence). The CDR3 consists of 12 residues. With 5 bases removed from V and 5 bases from J, the gap between germline ends came to 9 bases. The CDR3: CASSQDQYGYTF. The DNA for the CDR3 is TGTGCCAGCAGCCAAGATCAGTATGGCTACACCTTC. Supplemented by reference TRBV7-9 and TRBJ1-2, the full variable domain reads DTGVSQNPRHKITKRGQNVTFRCDPISEHNRLYWYRQTLGQGPEFLTYFQNEAQLEKSRLLSDRFSAERPKGSFSTLEIQRTEQGDSAMYLCASSQDQYGYTFGSGTRLTVV.

DNA for the CDR3: TGCAGTGCTAGGGGGGACATGTTCGGCAATCAGCCCCAGCATTTT. Its protein is CSARGDMFGNQPQHF. This chain uses TRBV20-1 with TRBJ1-5; D may be TRBD1 (6 bases). Germline lookup yields CDR1 DFQATT and CDR2 SNEGSKA (reference sequence). V shed 3 bases and J shed 2 bases, with 14 bases lying between them. The CDR3 sequence is 15 residues long.

This clonotype has a handful of counts. The chain recombines TRBV3-1 with TRBJ2-5; D remains unclear. Germline CDR1 and CDR2: LGHDT and YNNKEL (reference sequence). This CDR3 is 13 amino acids long. V was clipped by 1 base and J by 2 bases, with 5 bases between them. The CDR3 sequence: CASSQVDQETQYF. The CDR3 DNA reads as TGTGCCAGCAGCCAAGTGGATCAAGAGACCCAGTACTTC.

In the case of this clonotype: A much more abundant neighbour one base away suggests this may be a read error. The chain links TRBV4-1 to TRBJ2-1; D call uncertain. The CDR3 has 16 residues. Per the germline V gene, CDR1 is MGHRA and CDR2 is YSYEKL. The CDR3 loop is CDSSQVGPYRVHEQFF. CDR3 DNA sequence: TGCGACAGCAGCCAAGTAGGGCCCTACCGTGTCCATGAGCAGTTCTTC.

This clonotype showed up just once. The chain employs TRBV29-1 and TRBJ1-4, with D unclear. The germline V gene encodes CDR1 SQVTM and CDR2 ANQGSEA. The CDR3 runs 13 residues. V lost 0 bases and J 7 bases, leaving 9 bases between the germline ends. CDR3 sequence reads: CSVEDGGGEKLFF. The CDR3 DNA follows: TGCAGCGTTGAAGACGGCGGAGGTGAAAAACTGTTTTTT.

The sample holds a few counts of this clonotype. The chain is built from TRBV20-1 and TRBJ2-7, with D tentatively TRBD2 (5 bases). The V and J ends lost 3 bases and 6 bases respectively, with 15 bases between them. The CDR3 is made up of 13 amino acids. Germline-derived CDR1 and CDR2 are DFQATT and SNEGSKA (reference sequence). The CDR3 region is CSASLDRGSEQYF. In nucleotides, the CDR3 is TGCAGTGCTAGTCTGGACCGAGGGAGCGAGCAGTACTTC.